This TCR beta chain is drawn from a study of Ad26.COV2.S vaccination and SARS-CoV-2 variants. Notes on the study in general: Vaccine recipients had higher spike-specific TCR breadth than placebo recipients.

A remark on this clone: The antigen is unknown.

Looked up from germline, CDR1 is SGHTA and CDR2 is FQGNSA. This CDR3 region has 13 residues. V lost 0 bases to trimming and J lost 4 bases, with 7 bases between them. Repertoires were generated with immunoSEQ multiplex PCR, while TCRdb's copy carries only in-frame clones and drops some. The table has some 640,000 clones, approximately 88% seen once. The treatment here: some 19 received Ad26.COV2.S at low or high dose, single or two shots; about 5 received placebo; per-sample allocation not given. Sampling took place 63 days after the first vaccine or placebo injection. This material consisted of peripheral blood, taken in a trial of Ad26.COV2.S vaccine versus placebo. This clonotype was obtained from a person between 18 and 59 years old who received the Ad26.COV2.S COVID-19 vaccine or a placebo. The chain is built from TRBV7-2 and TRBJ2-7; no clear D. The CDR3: CASSLASVYEQYF. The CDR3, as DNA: TGTGCCAGCAGCTTAGCGTCGGTTTACGAGCAGTACTTC. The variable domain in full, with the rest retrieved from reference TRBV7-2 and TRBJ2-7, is GAGVSQSPSNKVTEKGKDVELRCDPISGHTALYWYRQSLGQGLEFLIYFQGNSAPDKSGLPSDRFSAERTGGSVSTLTIQRTQQEDSAVYLCASSLASVYEQYFGPGTRLTVT.